The T cell receptor beta chain described here comes from a study of early stage breast cancer tumors (TCRdb year 2017). At the level of the whole study: Of the approximately 15 invasive breast tumors, about 13 were found to be estrogen receptor-positive, progesterone receptor-positive and HER2-negative. Of the approximately 12 ER+/PR+/HER2- tumors, eight were classified as invasive ductal carcinomas and four as invasive lobular carcinomas. On average, each sample got around 10-fold read coverage. The samples as a whole yielded roughly 2,700,000 detected templates, corresponding to nearly 1,100,000 unique clonotypes.

V ends up 5 bases short and J 9 bases short, with an unmatched junction base count of 4. Based on the germline V gene (reference sequence), the CDR1 and CDR2 sequences are GTSNPN and SVGIG. The CDR3 starts with the cysteine, ends with the phenylalanine, and has 12 residues. The read is trimmed to its CDR3 DNA, 36 bases read in frame from base 1. Overall study results and their limits: Greater similarity was observed between blood and normal breast repertoires than between blood and tumor repertoires, and tumor was distinguished from normal in about 85% of the 16 patients when each tissue was compared with blood. Enriched TCRB sequences shared across patients were found to be mostly commonly generated sequences that were unlikely to play an important role in the tumor microenvironment. Because the cohort was small, analysis by tumor subtype was not possible. Chain pairing and functional markers such as CD4, CD8 and FOXP3 were missed by bulk genomic DNA sequencing of unsorted cells. Compared with adjacent normal breast tissue, tumors had higher clonality and roughly 2.5-fold greater T cell density.

Taken from roughly 2-4 cm away from the tumor, the adjacent normal breast tissue was rinsed with PBS and kept in prechilled RNAlater. Because normal breast tissue has high lipid content and low cell density, about 100-310 mg of normal breast tissue was often needed to obtain enough DNA. The study profiled bulk TCR beta-chain repertoires in matched peripheral blood, tumor and adjacent normal breast tissue taken from around 15 patients with early-stage breast cancer. The Qiagen AllPrep DNA/RNA Mini kit was used to extract genomic DNA. Each sample was amplified as two independent genomic DNA replicates: approximately 0.5 ug for blood and approximately 1.4 ug for tumor or normal breast. TCRB sequencing of genomic DNA was carried out with the ImmunoSeq Intro kit according to the manufacturer's instructions. The multiplex PCR ran for 25 to 40 cycles using proprietary primers and spike-in control sequences for absolute quantification. Single-end 150-bp reads were used to sequence an 87-bp fragment spanning the CDR3 and the flanking V and J genes. Each lane of an Illumina MiSeq using version 3.0 chemistry carried seven multiplexed samples, with two replicates per sample. The published analysis was carried out like this. Raw data were processed by the vendor's proprietary pipeline, with both replicates merged into one result per sample. Clonotypes were defined as productive rearrangements sharing the V-gene family, CDR3 amino acid sequence and J-gene segment. Clonality was computed as 1 minus the normalized Shannon entropy (Pielou evenness) of TCRB abundances. T cell density was estimated by dividing total templates by the number of input cells inferred from the DNA input amount. Recon, run with its default parameters, was used to estimate overall repertoire diversity and clonality. A clonotype was considered tumor-enriched if its abundance in tumor exceeded 0.1% and was at least 32-fold higher than its abundance in normal breast. Sourced from immuneACCESS, this table was stored by TCRdb with only in-frame sequences that have V and J called. A share of the clones is absent; for the studies checked, an unresolved V gene accounts for under half, and the remainder has no known explanation. D and trimming come from the DNA, and the V and J calls and clone size come from that table. In this sample the table shows 9,000 to 9,500 clones, 71% of which occur a single time. Clones ranked in the top ten supply approximately 17% of the sample.

On this clone: Its antigen is currently not known. No much larger clone exists at a distance of one base, and base qualities are not known.

This clonotype was sampled from a person in their sixties with breast cancer. The source material was normal breast tissue next to the tumor. The sequence links TRBV30 to TRBJ2-1, with 10 bases matching TRBD2. The sequenced DNA: TGTGCCTGGCATGTAGCGGGAGGTGAGCAGTTCTTC. This encodes CAWHVAGGEQFF.